Listed below are T cell receptor beta chains from one sample, sequenced in a study of cytomegalovirus exposure and HLA in healthy donors. TCRdb's table, derived via immunoSEQ multiplex PCR, lists solely in-frame clones and lacks some. This sample yields about 180,000 clones, of which around 77% are seen a single time; 2% to 2.5% belongs to the top ten. Sequenced input: PBMCs. These receptors were obtained from a man in his 60s in good health and CMV-seronegative. Both conserved end residues are part of each CDR3. A D gene is named only where the DNA matches it firmly. Expanded clones get a size class; other rows say once, few or many, or leave the size out.

D gene,clone size,J gene,V gene,CDR3 protein,CDR3 DNA
TRBD2,NA,TRBJ2-7,TRBV7-2,CASSVQAGGPTQLSYEQYF,TGTGCCAGCAGCGTCCAAGCGGGAGGGCCAACCCAACTCTCCTACGAGCAGTACTTC
NA,NA,TRBJ1-2,TRBV6-1,CASSERGPGAGGYPF,TGTGCCAGCAGTGAACGAGGACCGGGGGCGGGGGGCTACCCCTTC
TRBD2,once,TRBJ2-7,TRBV10-2,CASRRTSGDSEQYF,TGCGCCAGCAGACGGACTAGCGGGGACTCCGAGCAGTACTTC
NA,NA,TRBJ1-2,TRBV19,CASSANGQPALLVNGYTF,TGTGCCAGTAGTGCAAACGGACAGCCAGCCCTCCTCGTGAATGGCTACACCTTC
TRBD1,NA,TRBJ1-5,TRBV6-1,CASSGQGGREPQHF,TGTGCCAGCAGTGGACAGGGGGGTAGAGAGCCCCAGCATTTT
TRBD1,NA,TRBJ1-2,TRBV2,CASSWDRVVDGYTF,TGTGCCAGCTCATGGGACAGGGTGGTAGATGGCTACACCTTC
NA,NA,TRBJ2-7,TRBV5-4,CASSLPGPHEQYF,TGTGCCAGCAGCTTACCAGGGCCCCACGAGCAGTACTTC
NA,NA,TRBJ1-4,TRBV6-1,CASNDLGRGNEKLFF,TGTGCCAGCAACGACTTGGGACGGGGGAATGAAAAACTGTTTTTT
NA,NA,TRBJ2-1,TRBV7-7,CASSSILRPGLGCSYNEQFF,TGTGCCAGCAGCTCGATTCTACGGCCAGGGCTTGGGTGCTCCTACAATGAGCAGTTCTTC
NA,few,TRBJ1-5,TRBV2,CASRRTGSTGQPQHF,TGTGCCAGCAGACGCACAGGGTCCACGGGGCAGCCCCAGCATTTT
NA,NA,TRBJ1-3,TRBV12-5,CASGLRSQGGTIYF,TGTGCTAGTGGTTTGAGGAGTCAGGGCGGCACCATATATTTT
NA,NA,TRBJ2-2,TRBV5-4,CASSYTGSTGELFF,TGTGCCAGCAGCTACACAGGATCCACCGGGGAGCTGTTTTTT
NA,NA,TRBJ2-1,TRBV7-2,CASSLARDRREFF,TGTGCCAGCAGCTTAGCCCGTGACAGGAGAGAGTTCTTC
NA,NA,TRBJ2-1,TRBV28,CASSSRGAGINNEQFF,TGTGCCAGCAGTTCCAGAGGCGCGGGGATTAACAATGAGCAGTTCTTC
NA,NA,TRBJ2-7,TRBV6-5,CASSYSRGTPSYEQYF,TGTGCCAGCAGTTACTCGAGAGGGACACCGTCCTACGAGCAGTACTTC
TRBD2,NA,TRBJ2-1,TRBV7-9,CASSSPRGLVGNEQFF,TGTGCCAGCAGCTCCCCAAGGGGACTAGTAGGCAATGAGCAGTTCTTC
TRBD1,NA,TRBJ2-3,TRBV7-2,CASSAQSGGSDTQYF,TGTGCCAGCAGCGCACAATCAGGGGGCTCAGATACGCAGTATTTT
NA,NA,TRBJ2-1,TRBV7-9,CASSLDGGYNEQFF,TGTGCCAGCAGCTTAGACGGGGGCTACAATGAGCAGTTCTTC
NA,NA,TRBJ1-3,TRBV7-6,CASSLTGPSGNTIYF,TGTGCCAGCAGCCTCACAGGGCCCTCTGGAAACACCATATATTTT
TRBD2,NA,TRBJ2-5,TRBV2,CASEGPPGGETQYF,TGTGCCAGCGAGGGCCCTCCGGGAGGGGAGACCCAGTACTTC
TRBD2,few,TRBJ2-1,TRBV2,CASSDGGGAYNEQFF,TGTGCCAGCAGTGACGGCGGGGGGGCCTACAATGAGCAGTTCTTC
NA,once,TRBJ1-5,TRBV7-9,CASSLAYGEGGQPQNF,TGTGCCAGCAGCTTAGCCTACGGGGAGGGCGGTCAGCCCCAGAATTTT
TRBD1,NA,TRBJ2-7,TRBV28,CASQQGVGYEQYF,TGTGCCAGCCAACAGGGGGTCGGCTACGAGCAGTACTTC
NA,NA,TRBJ2-6,TRBV11-2,CASSPATATLSGANVLTF,TGTGCCAGCAGCCCCGCCACAGCCACCTTATCTGGGGCCAACGTCCTGACTTTC
TRBD2,NA,TRBJ2-3,TRBV2,CASSEASPPLAGQKSTDTQYF,TGTGCCAGCAGTGAAGCCTCCCCCCCACTAGCGGGGCAAAAAAGCACAGATACGCAGTATTTT
NA,NA,TRBJ1-1,TRBV5-1,CASRQVRATEAFF,TGCGCCAGCAGGCAGGTGCGAGCCACTGAAGCTTTCTTT
TRBD2,few,TRBJ2-1,TRBV4-3,CASSQDLAGNEQFF,TGCGCCAGCAGCCAAGACCTAGCGGGTAATGAGCAGTTCTTC
NA,NA,TRBJ2-7,TRBV27,CASSLLRGSYEQYF,TGTGCCAGCAGTTTACTCCGCGGTAGCTACGAGCAGTACTTC
TRBD2,NA,TRBJ2-5,TRBV5-1,CASSLGLAGVDEQYF,TGCGCCAGCAGTTTGGGACTAGCGGGAGTTGATGAGCAGTACTTC
TRBD2,NA,TRBJ2-3,TRBV4-3,CASSLGPLAGQTDTQYF,TGCGCCAGCAGCCTCGGCCCCCTAGCGGGTCAGACAGATACGCAGTATTTT
TRBD1,NA,TRBJ2-7,TRBV5-6,CASSLGTGALVQYF,TGTGCCAGCAGCTTGGGGACAGGGGCGCTGGTTCAGTACTTC
NA,NA,TRBJ2-1,TRBV4-1,CASSQLSRRIHEQFF,TGCGCCAGCAGCCAGCTATCTAGGAGGATCCATGAGCAGTTCTTC
NA,NA,TRBJ2-7,TRBV7-2,CASSFSGTVPYEQYF,TGTGCCAGCAGCTTTTCCGGGACTGTCCCCTACGAGCAGTACTTC
NA,NA,TRBJ1-5,TRBV19,CASSTAPPELWAQHF,TGTGCCAGTAGTACGGCCCCCCCGGAGCTTTGGGCCCAGCATTTT